The clone carrying this TCR beta chain showed up just once. In the study's own analysis: It was from reference gene primer amplification that nucleated cell counts were estimated. Assay used: immunoSEQ multiplex PCR; TCRdb lists only in-frame clones, some missing. Clone size and the V and J calls come from that table; the DNA yielded D and trimming. The data contain some 220,000 clones, roughly 90% of them singletons. The data belong to a study of blood T cell repertoires in COVID-19. Living in 24 US areas, the participants were between roughly 18 and 89 years of age. The CDR3 totals 18 residues. The V gene's germline CDR1 is SGHTA and CDR2 FQGNSA. The V and J ends lost 4 bases and 1 base, in that order; junction bases with no gene match: 12.

The receptor was derived from a woman in her 40s with acute COVID-19. The chain has TRBV7-2 and TRBJ1-4, with 7 bases matching TRBD1. The specimen sequenced was PBMCs or T cells enriched from blood (not recorded which). CDR3 in DNA: TGTGCCAGCAGCTCACGGTACAGGGGTGTCAAAACTAATGAAAAACTGTTTTTT. Translating gives CASSSRYRGVKTNEKLFF.